This record covers a single T cell receptor (beta chain). Germline CDR1 and CDR2: LNHNV and YYDKDF (reference sequence). After removal of 1 base from V and 4 bases from J, the junction contained 5 bases not matched to a gene. This CDR3 has 15 residues. These data come from a study of blood T cell repertoires in COVID-19. On the study more broadly: Samples representing acute and convalescent COVID-19 were sourced from the United States, Italy and Spain. Sources were T cells, B-cell-depleted T cells, or PBMCs; the material itself was cDNA or gDNA.

Original methodology: Nucleated cell counts were estimated from reference gene primer amplification. TCRdb's table, derived via immunoSEQ multiplex PCR, lists solely in-frame clones and lacks some. V and J calls and clone size come straight from that table; D and trimming were deduced from the DNA. The sample yields under 250,000 clones, around nine tenths seen once. This TCR came from a woman aged 40 to 50 with acute or convalescent COVID-19. The chain has TRBV15 and TRBJ1-2, with TRBD1 matching over 8 bases. Sequences were obtained from peripheral blood. CDR3 protein: CATSRGQGLLYGYTF. For the CDR3, the DNA is TGTGCCACCAGCAGAGGACAGGGGCTACTCTATGGCTACACCTTC. Filled out from reference TRBV15 and TRBJ1-2, the complete variable domain reads DAMVIQNPRYQVTQFGKPVTLSCSQTLNHNVMYWYQQKSSQAPKLLFHYYDKDFNNEADTPDNFQSRRPNTSFCFLDIRSPGLGDTAMYLCATSRGQGLLYGYTFGSGTRLTVV.